The clone carrying this T cell receptor beta chain was seen a single time. Trimming at V came to 1 base and at J to 4 bases, leaving 7 bases not matched to a gene. Per germline, CDR1 SGHNT and CDR2 YYREEE (reference sequence). The CDR3 is 16 residues long. This record comes from a study of blood T cell repertoires in COVID-19. The data were produced by immunoSEQ multiplex PCR, yet TCRdb's version contains in-frame clones alone and is incomplete. The table includes around 74,000 clones, around nine tenths detected once. The sequence came from an elderly woman with active or convalescent COVID-19. The sequencing input was peripheral blood. The chain uses TRBV5-4 and TRBJ1-3; 8 bases line up with TRBD1. This CDR3 is CASSLMDRVKGNTIYF. The CDR3 bases are TGTGCCAGCAGCTTGATGGACAGGGTGAAAGGAAACACCATATATTTT.